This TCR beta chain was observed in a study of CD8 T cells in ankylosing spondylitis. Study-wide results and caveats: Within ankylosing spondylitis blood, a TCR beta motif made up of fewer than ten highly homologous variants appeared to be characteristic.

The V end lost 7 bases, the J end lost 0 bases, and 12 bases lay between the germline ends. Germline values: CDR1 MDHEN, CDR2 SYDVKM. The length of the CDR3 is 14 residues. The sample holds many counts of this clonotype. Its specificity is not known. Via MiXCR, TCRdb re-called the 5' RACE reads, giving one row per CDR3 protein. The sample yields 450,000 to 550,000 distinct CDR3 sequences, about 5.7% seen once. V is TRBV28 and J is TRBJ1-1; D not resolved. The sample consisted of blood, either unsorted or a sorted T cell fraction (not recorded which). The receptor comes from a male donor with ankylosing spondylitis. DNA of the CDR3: TGTGCCAGCATTGGGCAGGCCATGAACACTGAAGCTTTCTTT. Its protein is CASIGQAMNTEAFF.